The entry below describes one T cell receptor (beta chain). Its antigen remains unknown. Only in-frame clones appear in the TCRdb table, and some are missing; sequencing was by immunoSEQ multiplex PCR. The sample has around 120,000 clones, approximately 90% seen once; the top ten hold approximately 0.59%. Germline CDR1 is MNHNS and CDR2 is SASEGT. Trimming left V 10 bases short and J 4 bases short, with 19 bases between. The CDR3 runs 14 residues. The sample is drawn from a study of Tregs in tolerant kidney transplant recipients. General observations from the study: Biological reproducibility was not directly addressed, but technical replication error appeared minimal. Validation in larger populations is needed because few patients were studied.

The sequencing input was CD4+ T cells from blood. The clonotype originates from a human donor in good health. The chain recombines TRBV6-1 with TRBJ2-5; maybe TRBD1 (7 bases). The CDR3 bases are TGTGCCACCGGGATATTTCAGGGGGGAGAGACCCAGTACTTC. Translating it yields CATGIFQGGETQYF.